This TCR beta chain was recovered during a study of human T cells and chemical hapten exposure. TCRdb called the RACE reads again in MiXCR, with one record for every CDR3 protein. The table includes tens of thousands of distinct CDR3 sequences, about 11% detected once. From germline, CDR1 is SGHTA and CDR2 FQGNSA. V dropped 1 base and J dropped 6 bases, with 8 bases sitting between them. The CDR3 is 13 residues long. There are many counts of this clonotype. Indicated time point: patch test 1, 2 weeks after DPC sensitization. Treatment reported: therapeutic diphenylcyclopropenone sensitization with weekly scalp DPC.

Sequenced material: whole blood, taken in connection with sensitization to the hapten diphenylcyclopropenone (DPC). This clonotype was obtained from a man aged 40-50 years with alopecia areata. Some clones in this sample may be carry-over from other donors' samples. The chain has TRBV7-2 and TRBJ2-3; D not resolved. The CDR3 spells CASSLEAADTQYF. The CDR3 coding sequence is TGTGCCAGCAGCTTAGAGGCGGCTGATACGCAGTATTTT.